This is a list of T cell receptor beta chains from one sample in a study of blood T cell repertoires in COVID-19. Sequencing was performed with immunoSEQ multiplex PCR; in TCRdb, only in-frame clones are kept and a portion is missing. Of approximately 310,000 clones detected, roughly 86% appear once; the ten largest clones hold about 8%. Sequencing used peripheral blood. These receptors all come from a woman aged 45-65 years who had recovered from COVID-19. CDR3s leave out the opening cysteine and the closing phenylalanine or tryptophan.

>11|TRBV27
ASSLRTDYEQY
>12|TRBV6-6
ASTTSGSPYEQY
>13|TRBV4-2
ASSPRSGSQETQY
>11|TRBV5-6
ASSFLSYNEQF
>11|TRBV4-1
ASSAVANEKLF
>14|TRBV7-6
ASSLLRTGDNSPLH
>10|TRBV12-3/TRBV12-4
ASSPGEGRAF
>13|TRBV28
ASSSPGGGNYGYT
>10|TRBV19
ASSTSRNIQY
>11|TRBV28
ASSAGTHYGYT
>12|TRBV7-8
ASSPTSGRYEQY
>12|TRBV30
AWSVRRGNYGYT
>12|TRBV13
ASSLAQSGEKLF
>14|TRBV5-6
ASSPRNTGGANGYT
>9|TRBV18
ASSLGTEAF
>13|TRBV28
ASSLTTDSYYEQY
>12|TRBV24-1
ATRASGRTDTQY
>11|TRBV11-2
ASRETSPGELF
>16|TRBV2
ASSRLGQQTYNTDTQY